Given below is one TCR beta chain in context. Within the sample, other DNA sequences also encode this same CDR3. With V trimmed by 8 bases and J by 5 bases, 5 bases remained unmatched. In germline, CDR1 is MDHEN, CDR2 SYDVKM. The CDR3 covers 14 residues. Method: immunoSEQ multiplex PCR; TCRdb's copy keeps in-frame clones and lacks some. This sample has 250,000 to 350,000 clones, with 88% found just once. This entry comes from a study of blood T cell repertoires in COVID-19. At the level of the study: Each recovered donor of Cohort 3 presented with two negative PCRs, clearance, or symptom resolution.

Participant-given clinical history determined each cohort assignment. Sequenced material: PBMCs or T cells enriched from blood (not recorded which). V and J are TRBV28 and TRBJ1-6; TRBD1 matches 8 bases. The source is a woman aged 55 to 70 in a cohort exposed to, infected with or recovered from COVID-19 (not recorded which). The CDR3 loop reads CASSSTGDNSPLHF. The CDR3 nucleotides read TGTGCCAGCTCTTCGACAGGGGATAATTCACCCCTCCACTTT.